This T cell receptor (beta chain) appears in the sequencing data of a study of regulatory and conventional T cells in breast cancer (dated by TCRdb to between 2015 and 2016). The junction shows trimming of 7 bases on V and 5 bases on J, and the gene matches do not reach 10 bases of it. The CDR3 goes from the cysteine to the phenylalanine over 14 residues. CDR3 DNA only is kept here, 42 bases in frame from base 1. This clonotype is considered large (0.1 to 1%). The target of this receptor is not known. No base-level quality is on record; no much larger clone is a single base apart. Library construction relied on PCR. Sequencing was carried out with a 454 GS FLX Titanium. TCRdb took the public reads, trimmed them with fastp at Q25, ran MiXCR for clone calling and kept in-frame beta chains. One record per CDR3 amino acid sequence lists the most common genes and DNA. This sample lists roughly 710 distinct CDR3 sequences; approximately 30% were detected once. In total, the top ten clones hold 10% to 15% of the sample.

The receptor comes from a female donor with breast cancer. This chain is built from TRBV12-3 or TRBV12-4 and TRBJ1-1; the central 7 bases match TRBD1. Sequenced material: regulatory T cells from blood. In nucleotide form, the sequence is TGTGCCAGCACTCCAAGGGGGCGAGGGACTGAAGCTTTCTTT. This yields the protein CASTPRGRGTEAFF.